The 8 T cell receptor beta chains in this list originate from one sample, sequenced in a study of T cell responses to AZD1222 COVID-19 vaccine. Only in-frame clones appear in the TCRdb table, and some are missing; sequencing was by immunoSEQ multiplex PCR. In the table there are about 140,000 clones, roughly 92% of which are singletons. Material: peripheral blood, obtained on day 0 of AZD1222 vaccination. These receptors all come from an adult in good health.

The chain recombines TRBV19 with TRBJ2-1, with 7 bases that match TRBD2. This CDR3 region has 15 residues. The ends lost 0 bases at V and 8 bases at J; junction bases unmatched: 7. CDR1 and CDR2 (germline): LNHDA, SQIVND (reference sequence). The CDR3 reads CASSIERARGDEQFF. The CDR3 nucleotides are TGTGCCAGTAGTATAGAGAGGGCCCGGGGGGATGAGCAGTTCTTC.

This chain uses TRBV10-3 with TRBJ2-7, with D uncertain. CDR1 ENHRY and CDR2 SYGVKD come from the germline V gene. The CDR3 consists of 12 residues. Trimming cost V 8 bases and J 5 bases, with 13 bases left between them. This chain's CDR3 is CAISRAGDEQYF. The CDR3 nucleotides are TGTGCCATCTCCCGGGCAGGAGACGAGCAGTACTTC.

V gene TRBV5-1 combines with J gene TRBJ2-3; D could derive from TRBD1 or TRBD2 (5 bases each). Trimming left V 1 base short and J 0 bases short, with 15 bases between. Germline-derived CDR1 and CDR2 are SGHRS and YFSETQ. The CDR3 consists of 17 residues. The CDR3 loop reads CASSLRTWTPSTDTQYF. In nucleotides, the CDR3 is TGCGCCAGCAGCTTGAGGACTTGGACACCGAGCACAGATACGCAGTATTTT.

The count of this clone is one. The rearrangement links TRBV11-2 to TRBJ2-7; D perhaps matches TRBD2 (6 bases). The CDR3 spans 13 residues. V was cut by 4 bases and J by 7 bases, with 14 bases left in between. Per the germline V gene, CDR1 is SGHAT and CDR2 is FQNNGV. CDR3 sequence: CASSSTLTREQYF. CDR3 DNA sequence: TGTGCCAGCAGCTCTACCTTGACTAGGGAGCAGTACTTC.

The chain carries TRBV11-2 and TRBJ2-1; unclear D gene. CDR1 SGHAT and CDR2 FQNNGV come from the germline V gene. Trimming cost V 4 bases and J 2 bases, with 12 bases left between them. The CDR3 runs 15 residues. CDR3 amino acids: CASSSLPGPYNEQFF. CDR3 sequence (DNA): TGTGCCAGCAGCTCCCTCCCCGGACCCTACAATGAGCAGTTCTTC.

This clone was observed a handful of times. The chain carries TRBV15 and TRBJ1-5, with a weak D call TRBD1 (5 bases). The CDR3 loop spans 16 amino acids. V was pared by 0 bases and J by 3 bases, with 12 bases between. Germline CDR1 reads LNHNV; CDR2 reads YYDKDF (reference sequence). CDR3 sequence: CATSREVTVINQPQHF. The CDR3 DNA sequence: TGTGCCACCAGCAGAGAAGTGACAGTGATCAATCAGCCCCAGCATTTT.

The chain employs TRBV5-1 and TRBJ2-5; D perhaps matches TRBD2 (5 bases). V was pared by 1 base and J by 5 bases, with 12 bases between. Germline CDR1 SGHRS, CDR2 YFSETQ. The CDR3 is made up of 14 amino acids. The CDR3 DNA sequence: TGCGCCAGCAGCTTGAATGGACTTAGCGAGACCCAGTACTTC. It specifies CASSLNGLSETQYF.

The chain combines TRBV2 with TRBJ1-2, with 9 bases identical to TRBD1. The CDR3 consists of 13 residues. After removal of 4 bases from V and 4 bases from J, the junction contained 1 base not matched to a gene. The germline V gene encodes CDR1 SNHLY and CDR2 FYNNEI. The CDR3 nucleotides are TGTGCCAGCAGTGTGACAGGGGGCTATGGCTACACCTTC. Its translation: CASSVTGGYGYTF.